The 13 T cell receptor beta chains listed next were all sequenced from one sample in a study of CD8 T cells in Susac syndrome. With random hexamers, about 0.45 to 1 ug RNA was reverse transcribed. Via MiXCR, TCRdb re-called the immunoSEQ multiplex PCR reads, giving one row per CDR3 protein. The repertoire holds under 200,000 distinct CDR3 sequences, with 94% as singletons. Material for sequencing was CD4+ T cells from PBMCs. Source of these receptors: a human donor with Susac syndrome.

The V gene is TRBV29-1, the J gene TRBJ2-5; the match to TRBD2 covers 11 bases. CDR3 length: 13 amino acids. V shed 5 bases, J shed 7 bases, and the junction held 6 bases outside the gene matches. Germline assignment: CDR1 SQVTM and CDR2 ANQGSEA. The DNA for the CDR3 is TGCAGCGTTAACGGTCTAGCGGGGGGGACCCAGTACTTC. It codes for CSVNGLAGGTQYF.

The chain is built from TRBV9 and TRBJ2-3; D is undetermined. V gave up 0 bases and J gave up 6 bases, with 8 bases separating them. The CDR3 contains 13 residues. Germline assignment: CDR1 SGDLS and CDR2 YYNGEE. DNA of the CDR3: TGTGCCAGCAGCGTAGCTACCGGGGATACGCAGTATTTT. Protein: CASSVATGDTQYF.

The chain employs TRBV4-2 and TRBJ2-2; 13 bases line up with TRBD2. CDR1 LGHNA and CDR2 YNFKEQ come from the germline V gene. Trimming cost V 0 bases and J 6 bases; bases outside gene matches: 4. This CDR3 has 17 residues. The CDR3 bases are TGTGCCAGCAGCCAAGAAGGAACTAGCGGGGGGGCCGGGGAGCTGTTTTTT. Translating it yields CASSQEGTSGGAGELFF.

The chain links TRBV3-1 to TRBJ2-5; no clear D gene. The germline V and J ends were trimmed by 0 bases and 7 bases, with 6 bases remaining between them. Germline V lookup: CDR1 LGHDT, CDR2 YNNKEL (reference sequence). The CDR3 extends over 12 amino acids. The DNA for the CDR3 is TGTGCCAGCAGCCAAGATGGGCGGACCCAGTACTTC. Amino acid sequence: CASSQDGRTQYF.

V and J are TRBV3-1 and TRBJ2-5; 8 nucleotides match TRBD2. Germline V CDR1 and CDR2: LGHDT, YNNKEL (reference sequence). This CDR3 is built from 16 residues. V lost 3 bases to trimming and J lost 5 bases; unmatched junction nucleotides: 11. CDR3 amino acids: CASSQHAGGAGETQYF. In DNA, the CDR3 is TGTGCCAGCAGCCAGCATGCGGGGGGCGCGGGTGAGACCCAGTACTTC.

CDR3 in amino acids: CASSLIGTAYNEQFF. DNA of the CDR3: TGCGCCAGCAGCTTGATTGGGACAGCCTACAATGAGCAGTTCTTC. This chain links TRBV5-1 with TRBJ2-1, with 7 bases fitting TRBD1. Germline assignment: CDR1 SGHRS and CDR2 YFSETQ. V dropped 1 base and J dropped 2; count of bases not matched to a gene: 3. The CDR3 consists of 15 residues.

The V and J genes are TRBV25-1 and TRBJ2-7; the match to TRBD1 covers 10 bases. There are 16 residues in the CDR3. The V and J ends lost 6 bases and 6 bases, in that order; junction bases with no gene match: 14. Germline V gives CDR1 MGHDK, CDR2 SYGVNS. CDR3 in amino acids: CASRDRPGTGAAEQYF. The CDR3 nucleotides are TGTGCCAGCAGGGATAGACCCGGGACAGGGGCCGCCGAGCAGTACTTC.

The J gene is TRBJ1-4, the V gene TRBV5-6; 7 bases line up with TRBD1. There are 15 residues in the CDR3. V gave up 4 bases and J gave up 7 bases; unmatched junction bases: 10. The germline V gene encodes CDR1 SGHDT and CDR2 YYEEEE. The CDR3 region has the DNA TGTGCCAGCAGCGCGATACAGGGGACATCTGAAAAACTGTTTTTT. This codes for CASSAIQGTSEKLFF. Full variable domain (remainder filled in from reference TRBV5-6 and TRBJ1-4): DAGVTQSPTHLIKTRGQQVTLRCSPKSGHDTVSWYQQALGQGPQFIFQYYEEEERQRGNFPDRFSGHQFPNYSSELNVNALLLGDSALYLCASSAIQGTSEKLFFGSGTQLSVL.

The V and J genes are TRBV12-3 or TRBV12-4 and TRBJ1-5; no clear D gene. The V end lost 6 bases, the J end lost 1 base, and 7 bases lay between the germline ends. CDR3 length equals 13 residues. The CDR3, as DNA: TGTGCCAGCAGGCCCCAGAGCAATCAGCCCCAGCATTTT. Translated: CASRPQSNQPQHF.

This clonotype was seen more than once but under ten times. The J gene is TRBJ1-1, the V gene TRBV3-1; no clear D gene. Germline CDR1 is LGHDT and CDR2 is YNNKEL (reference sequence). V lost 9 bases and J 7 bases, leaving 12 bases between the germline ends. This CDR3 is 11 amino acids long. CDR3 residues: CASSQDGEAFF. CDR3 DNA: TGTGCCAGTAGTCAGGACGGTGAAGCTTTCTTT.

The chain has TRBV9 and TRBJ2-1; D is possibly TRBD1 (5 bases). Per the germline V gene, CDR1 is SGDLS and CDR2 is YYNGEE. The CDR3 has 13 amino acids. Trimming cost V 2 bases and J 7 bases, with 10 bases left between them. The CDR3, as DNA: TGTGCCAGCAGCGTGGCAGGGAAAAATGAGCAGTTCTTC. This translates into CASSVAGKNEQFF.

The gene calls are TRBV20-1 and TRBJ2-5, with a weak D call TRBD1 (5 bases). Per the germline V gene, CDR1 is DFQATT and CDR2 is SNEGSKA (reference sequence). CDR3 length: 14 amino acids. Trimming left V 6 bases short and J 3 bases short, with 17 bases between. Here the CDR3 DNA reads TGCAGTGCCCCAAGGGGTGGCAGGAAAGAGACCCAGTACTTC. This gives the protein CSAPRGGRKETQYF.

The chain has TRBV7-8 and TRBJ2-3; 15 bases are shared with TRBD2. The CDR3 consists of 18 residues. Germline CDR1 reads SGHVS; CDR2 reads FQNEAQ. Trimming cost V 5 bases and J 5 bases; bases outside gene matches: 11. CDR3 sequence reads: CASSPQPGLAGGRDTQYF. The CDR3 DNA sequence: TGTGCCAGCAGCCCACAACCGGGACTAGCGGGGGGAAGAGATACGCAGTATTTT.